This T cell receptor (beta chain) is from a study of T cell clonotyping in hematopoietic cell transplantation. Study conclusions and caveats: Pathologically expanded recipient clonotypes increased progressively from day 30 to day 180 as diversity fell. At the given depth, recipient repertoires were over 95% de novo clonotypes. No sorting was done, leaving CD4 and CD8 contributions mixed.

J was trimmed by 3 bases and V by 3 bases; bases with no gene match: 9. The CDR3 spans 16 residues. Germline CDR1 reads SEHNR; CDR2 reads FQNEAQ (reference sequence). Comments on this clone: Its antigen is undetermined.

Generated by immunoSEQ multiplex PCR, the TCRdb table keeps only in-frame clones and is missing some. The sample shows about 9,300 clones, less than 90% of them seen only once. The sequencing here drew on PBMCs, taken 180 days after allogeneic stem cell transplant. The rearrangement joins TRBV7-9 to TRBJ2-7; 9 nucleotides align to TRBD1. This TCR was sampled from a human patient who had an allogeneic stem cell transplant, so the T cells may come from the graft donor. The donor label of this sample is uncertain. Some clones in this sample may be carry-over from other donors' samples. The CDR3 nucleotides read TGTGCCAGCAGCTTTCCCGGGACAGGGAGAGGCTACGAGCAGTACTTC. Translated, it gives CASSFPGTGRGYEQYF.